One and the same sample provided the 28 T cell receptor beta chains below, sequenced in a study of chemoradiotherapy in HPV16-positive cancers. Produced via immunoSEQ multiplex PCR; TCRdb's table is partial and in-frame only. The sample lists 20,000 to 30,000 clones, approximately 94% occurring once. The material sequenced was blood, taken from a patient who underwent chemoradiotherapy. These receptors were obtained from a human donor with HPV-associated anogenital cancer.

The chain couples TRBV7-9 to TRBJ1-2; possibly TRBD1 for D (5 bases). This CDR3 comprises 13 residues. Trimming took off 3 bases at V and 6 bases at J, with 11 bases between the two ends. Looked up from germline, CDR1 is SEHNR and CDR2 is FQNEAQ (reference sequence). The CDR3 sequence is CASSFGGEDGYTF. The CDR3 DNA follows: TGTGCCAGCAGCTTCGGGGGAGAGGATGGCTACACCTTC.

The CDR3 DNA is TGTGCCAGCTCACGGAGACAGGGGAGCCAAGAGACCCAGTACTTC. Amino acid sequence: CASSRRQGSQETQYF. The chain couples TRBV18 to TRBJ2-5; 8 nucleotides align to TRBD1. The CDR3 loop spans 15 amino acids. The V segment lost 4 bases and the J segment 1 base; nucleotides outside the gene matches: 5. Germline lookup yields CDR1 KGHSH and CDR2 LQKENI.

In this sample, this clone turned up a few times. The chain couples TRBV6-5 to TRBJ1-2; D not certain. The CDR3 totals 12 residues. V was clipped by 6 bases and J by 8 bases, with 13 bases between them. Looked up from germline, CDR1 is MNHEY and CDR2 is SVGAGI. The CDR3 DNA follows: TGTGCCAGCAGAGCACACCACGGGGGCTACACCTTC. This encodes CASRAHHGGYTF.

The chain joins TRBV19 to TRBJ2-7; 11 positions match TRBD2. With 6 bases clipped from V and 3 bases from J, the junction kept 7 bases outside the gene matches. The germline CDR1 and CDR2 sequences are LNHDA and SQIVND (reference sequence). The CDR3 is 15 residues long. The chain's CDR3 is CASSRTSGPNYEQYF. CDR3 sequence (DNA): TGTGCCAGTAGCAGGACTAGCGGGCCCAACTACGAGCAGTACTTC.

This rearrangement joins TRBV5-1 to TRBJ2-1, with 7 bases lining up with TRBD2. The CDR3 is 16 residues long. The ends lost 3 bases at V and 4 bases at J; junction bases unmatched: 10. The germline V gene encodes CDR1 SGHRS and CDR2 YFSETQ. CDR3 sequence reads: CASSSWSSGKYNEQFF. The CDR3 DNA is TGCGCCAGCAGCTCCTGGTCTAGCGGAAAGTACAATGAGCAGTTCTTC.

CDR3 amino acids: CASSSRLAGPAETQYF. In DNA form, the CDR3 reads TGTGCCAGCAGCTCCCGACTAGCGGGGCCGGCGGAGACCCAGTACTTC. The chain carries TRBV7-2 and TRBJ2-5, with 11 bases lining up with TRBD2. The CDR3 is made up of 16 amino acids. The germline V gene encodes CDR1 SGHTA and CDR2 FQGNSA. With V trimmed by 4 bases and J by 5 bases, 9 bases remained unmatched.

The chain employs TRBV4-3 and TRBJ2-7; either TRBD1 or TRBD2 may supply D (7 bases each). The CDR3 spans 15 residues. V was cut by 4 bases and J by 3 bases, with 16 bases left in between. The germline gives CDR1 LGHNA, CDR2 YSLEER. DNA for the CDR3: TGCGCCAGCAGCCTAGGCAGGGGGGAGGGCTACGAGCAGTACTTC. Translation: CASSLGRGEGYEQYF.

The chain has TRBV5-1 and TRBJ2-3; TRBD2 aligns across 8 bases. Germline V gene lookup returns CDR1 SGHRS and CDR2 YFSETQ. The ends lost 4 bases at V and 2 bases at J; junction bases unmatched: 6. The CDR3 consists of 15 residues. CDR3 region: CASSPGGALTDTQYF. The CDR3 DNA follows: TGCGCCAGCAGCCCGGGGGGGGCCCTCACAGATACGCAGTATTTT.

The gene calls are TRBV9 and TRBJ1-2; D unresolved. CDR3 length: 14 residues. Germline CDR1 and CDR2: SGDLS and YYNGEE. Deletions cut 4 bases from V and 2 bases from J, with 12 bases between. CDR3 coding DNA: TGTGCCAGCAGCTCACATACAGCGAACTATGGCTACACCTTC. Translating gives CASSSHTANYGYTF.

This clone has only a few counts. J is TRBJ2-7 and V is TRBV7-2; D not certain. V lost 1 base and J lost 0, with 10 bases in between. The CDR3 runs 15 residues. CDR1 and CDR2 from the germline V gene are SGHTA and FQGNSA. The chain's CDR3 is CASSLVGGSSYEQYF. DNA for the CDR3: TGTGCCAGCAGCTTAGTAGGCGGCAGCTCCTACGAGCAGTACTTC.

This rearrangement joins TRBV4-1 to TRBJ2-1; 7 bases fit TRBD2. The CDR3 runs to 15 residues. Germline trimming cut 5 bases from V and 3 bases from J; bases unmatched to any gene: 7. CDR1 is MGHRA, CDR2 YSYEKL, per germline. The CDR3: CASSYSPGGYNEQFF. CDR3 DNA sequence: TGCGCCAGCAGCTATTCCCCGGGGGGCTACAATGAGCAGTTCTTC.

The chain has TRBV28 and TRBJ2-7; the D call may be TRBD1 or TRBD2 (5 bases each). The CDR3 is 15 residues long. In germline, CDR1 is MDHEN, CDR2 SYDVKM. Trimming took 4 bases from V and 3 from J, leaving 16 bases between them. The CDR3 sequence is CASSSGTAQSYEQYF. CDR3 nucleotides: TGTGCCAGCAGTTCCGGGACGGCCCAGAGCTACGAGCAGTACTTC.

The V gene is TRBV18, the J gene TRBJ1-1, with D unresolved. Per the germline V gene, CDR1 is KGHSH and CDR2 is LQKENI. The V end was cut by 3 bases, the J end by 1 base, with 9 bases between. The CDR3 runs to 14 residues. The CDR3: CASSPRQQNTEAFF. DNA for the CDR3: TGTGCCAGCTCACCGAGGCAACAGAACACTGAAGCTTTCTTT.

This rearrangement joins TRBV7-9 to TRBJ2-1, with 7 bases matching TRBD2. The germline gives CDR1 SEHNR, CDR2 FQNEAQ (reference sequence). The J segment lost 0 bases and the V segment lost 5 bases, leaving 10 bases of the junction unmatched. The CDR3 spans 17 residues. The CDR3 DNA follows: TGTGCCAGCAGCCCCGGACTAGTGTCTTTCTCCTACAATGAGCAGTTCTTC. Its protein product is CASSPGLVSFSYNEQFF. Looking up the rest from reference TRBV7-9 and TRBJ2-1 gives the full variable domain: DTGVSQNPRHKITKRGQNVTFRCDPISEHNRLYWYRQTLGQGPEFLTYFQNEAQLEKSRLLSDRFSAERPKGSFSTLEIQRTEQGDSAMYLCASSPGLVSFSYNEQFFGPGTRLTVL.

The chain joins TRBV11-2 to TRBJ1-2; no firm D call. The length of the CDR3 is 14 residues. Germline CDR1 is SGHAT and CDR2 is FQNNGV. The V gene lost 5 bases and the J gene lost 2 bases, with 12 bases spanning the gap. The CDR3 bases are TGTGCCAGCAGCCTATGGACGGCGAACTATGGCTACACCTTC. Translating it yields CASSLWTANYGYTF.

This chain connects TRBV5-1 to TRBJ2-7; the D is unclear. V lost 3 bases, J lost 6 bases, and 16 bases lay in between. Germline V gene sequence: CDR1 SGHRS, CDR2 YFSETQ. This CDR3 contains 14 residues. The CDR3 sequence: CASSYLPGFGEQYF. In DNA, the CDR3 is TGCGCCAGCAGCTACCTCCCAGGTTTCGGCGAGCAGTACTTC.

This chain links TRBV11-2 with TRBJ2-1, with D uncertain. V dropped 2 bases and J dropped 7 bases, with 3 bases sitting between them. Germline V gene data show CDR1 as SGHAT and CDR2 as FQNNGV. CDR3 length equals 11 residues. The CDR3 loop is CASSLLNEQFF. As DNA, the CDR3 is TGTGCCAGCAGCTTATTAAATGAGCAGTTCTTC. Using reference TRBV11-2 and TRBJ2-1 for the parts outside the CDR3, the full variable domain is EAGVAQSPRYKIIEKRQSVAFWCNPISGHATLYWYQQILGQGPKLLIQFQNNGVVDDSQLPKDRFSAERLKGVDSTLKIQPAKLEDSAVYLCASSLLNEQFFGPGTRLTVL.

The gene calls are TRBV28 and TRBJ1-3; D gene unclear. This CDR3 is built from 14 residues. Per germline, CDR1 MDHEN and CDR2 SYDVKM. Trimming removed 2 bases at V and 0 bases at J, with 5 bases between. CDR3 sequence: CASSLELSGNTIYF. The CDR3 DNA reads TGTGCCAGCAGTTTAGAGCTCTCTGGAAACACCATATATTTT. Supplemented by reference TRBV28 and TRBJ1-3, the full variable domain reads DVKVTQSSRYLVKRTGEKVFLECVQDMDHENMFWYRQDPGLGLRLIYFSYDVKMKEKGDIPEGYSVSREKKERFSLILESASTNQTSMYLCASSLELSGNTIYFGEGSWLTVV.

This clone was detected once. The chain joins TRBV7-9 to TRBJ2-3; TRBD2 might be the D (6 bases). Germline lookup yields CDR1 SEHNR and CDR2 FQNEAQ (reference sequence). The V gene lost 5 bases and the J gene lost 2 bases, with 8 bases spanning the gap. This CDR3 has 13 amino acids. The CDR3 bases are TGTGCCAGCAGCCGGACTAACACAGATACGCAGTATTTT. Its protein is CASSRTNTDTQYF. Filled out from reference TRBV7-9 and TRBJ2-3, the complete variable domain reads DTGVSQNPRHKITKRGQNVTFRCDPISEHNRLYWYRQTLGQGPEFLTYFQNEAQLEKSRLLSDRFSAERPKGSFSTLEIQRTEQGDSAMYLCASSRTNTDTQYFGPGTRLTVL.

The rearrangement joins TRBV2 to TRBJ2-2; D uncertain. This CDR3 is built from 12 residues. The V end lost 5 bases, the J end lost 5 bases, and 6 bases lay between the germline ends. Germline CDR1 SNHLY, CDR2 FYNNEI. In DNA, the CDR3 is TGTGCCAGCAGTCCTCAGACCGGGGAGCTGTTTTTT. Its translation: CASSPQTGELFF.

This rearrangement joins TRBV7-6 to TRBJ1-1; D uncertain. CDR1 and CDR2 from the germline V gene are SGHVS and FNYEAQ. CDR3 length: 13 amino acids. Trimming pared 1 base from V and 11 bases from J, leaving 14 bases between. CDR3: CASSLEPGARAFF. Written as DNA, the CDR3 is TGTGCCAGCAGCTTAGAGCCCGGAGCGAGGGCTTTCTTT.

The V and J genes are TRBV7-9 and TRBJ1-3; 8 nucleotides line up with TRBD1. This CDR3 is 16 amino acids long. Germline assignment: CDR1 SEHNR and CDR2 FQNEAQ (reference sequence). V gave up 8 bases and J gave up 0 bases; unmatched junction bases: 9. In nucleotides, the CDR3 is TGTGCCAGCGGAATAGGGACAGGCCTCTCTGGAAACACCATATATTTT. Translating it yields CASGIGTGLSGNTIYF.

This chain joins TRBV29-1 and TRBJ1-5, with 9 bases aligning to TRBD1. CDR1 SQVTM and CDR2 ANQGSEA come from the germline V gene. The CDR3 sequence is 14 residues long. The J segment lost 0 bases and the V segment lost 6 bases, leaving 3 bases of the junction unmatched. CDR3 residues: CSVWTGDSNQPQHF. In DNA form, the CDR3 reads TGCAGCGTGTGGACAGGGGATAGCAATCAGCCCCAGCATTTT.

This rearrangement joins TRBV4-3 to TRBJ2-6; the match to TRBD1 covers 7 bases. V trimming: 1 base; J trimming: 2 bases; junction bases outside the gene matches: 2. CDR1 is LGHNA and CDR2 is YSLEER in the germline V gene. The CDR3 sequence is 16 residues long. The CDR3 sequence is CASSQGDSPGANVLTF. In DNA, the CDR3 is TGCGCCAGCAGCCAAGGGGACAGTCCTGGGGCCAACGTCCTGACTTTC.

This clone was detected only once. V and J are TRBV19 and TRBJ2-5; no definite D call. Germline values: CDR1 LNHDA, CDR2 SQIVND (reference sequence). With 3 bases removed from V and 4 bases from J, the gap between germline ends came to 12 bases. CDR3 length: 14 amino acids. The CDR3 DNA sequence: TGTGCCAGTAGTATCACTGGGTTGGCAGAGACCCAGTACTTC. Translation: CASSITGLAETQYF.

This chain joins TRBV7-9 and TRBJ2-2; tentatively, D is TRBD1 (7 bases). V gave up 3 bases and J gave up 3 bases, with 17 bases separating them. This CDR3 is 17 amino acids long. Germline-derived CDR1 and CDR2 are SEHNR and FQNEAQ (reference sequence). This CDR3 is CASSFPPDREDTGELFF. The CDR3 nucleotides read TGTGCCAGCAGCTTTCCCCCCGACAGGGAGGACACCGGGGAGCTGTTTTTT.

CDR3 DNA sequence: TGTGCCAGCAGCCCCTTCCCCGGAGTTGAGGCCAATGAGCAGTTCTTC. Amino acid sequence: CASSPFPGVEANEQFF. The chain links TRBV4-2 to TRBJ2-1, with D unresolved. CDR3 length: 16 amino acids. Trimming removed 4 bases from V and 6 bases from J, with 19 bases in between. Looked up from germline, CDR1 is LGHNA and CDR2 is YNFKEQ.

CDR3 amino acids: CASSQEDLSYEQYF. CDR3 bases: TGTGCCAGCAGCCAAGAGGATCTATCCTACGAGCAGTACTTC. The chain is built from TRBV4-2 and TRBJ2-7; D not resolved. Germline V lookup: CDR1 LGHNA, CDR2 YNFKEQ. This CDR3 spans 14 amino acids. V was clipped by 0 bases and J by 1 base, with 7 bases between them.